The entry below gives a single TCR beta chain sequence along with its context. Its antigen is not yet known. Nothing much larger sits one base from this clone, and base qualities are not available. Genomic DNA was used as template for profiling of TCR beta VDJ combinations and CDR3 sequences. An Illumina HiSeq 2000 was used for TCR repertoire sequencing. On the authors' methods: TRBV/TRBJ rearrangement plots, CDR3 size and DJ length profiles, and Simpson's diversity index were used to assess repertoires. The most abundant DNA sequence in the deep sequencing data was defined as the immunodominant clone. CDR3 amino acid sequences were checked for sharing between subjects and were compared against published repertoires and the VDJdb database. TCRdb trimmed the raw reads at Q25, called clones with MiXCR and kept productive beta chains. Each CDR3 protein gets just one entry, which takes the most common genes and DNA from the rows behind it. The V and J calls come from TCRdb's annotation, not from the publication. Present in this sample are approximately 470,000 distinct CDR3 sequences, more than 25% of which were seen just once. Clones ranked in the top ten supply 0.82% of the sample.

Expansion of CD8+CD57+ cells had been shown by flow cytometry in the patients chosen for sequencing. Every patient had a diagnosis of severe acquired aplastic anemia based on International Study of Aplastic Anemia and Agranulocytosis and Camitta criteria. No patient had received any therapy when blood was sampled. In this study, sorted CD4+ and CD8+ T cells from the blood of healthy subjects and of severe aplastic anemia patients had their TCR repertoires deep-sequenced. Patients were enrolled under clinicaltrials.gov protocols 00001620, 01623167, 00001397, 00071045, 00081523 and 00961064 in the USA. Ficoll-Paque density gradient centrifugation was used to isolate peripheral blood mononuclear cells. Before DNA extraction, CD4+ and CD8+ T cells were sorted with FACS or magnetic beads. The germline V gene encodes CDR1 ENHRY and CDR2 SYGVKD. Trimming removed 6 bases from V and 3 bases from J, leaving 14 bases between the germline ends. The CDR3, cysteine through phenylalanine, is 14 amino acids long. Kept here is only the CDR3 DNA, which spans 42 bases and is read in frame from base 1.

These data originate in a study of CD8+CD57+ T cells in acquired aplastic anemia (dated by TCRdb to about 2018). Turning to the overall study: On average, sorted CD4+ and CD8+ cells yielded around 3.5 ug of extracted DNA, with a range of roughly 0.17 to 27.4 ug. A CD8+CD57+ expansion meant a frequency higher than the mean frequency seen in healthy subjects.

Findings and caveats that apply to the study as a whole: CD8+ Simpson's diversity did not differ significantly between patients and healthy controls (P=0.060). Twenty-nine CD8+ CDR3 sequences were found to be shared between patients and controls, but these sequences appeared to be highly expressed in patients and within the immunodominant clones of the patients.

This TCR was sampled from a human donor with aplastic anemia. The sample was sorted CD4+, CD8+, or CD8+CD57+ T cells (not recorded which) from PBMCs. The rearranged chain carries TRBV10-3 and TRBJ1-1, with a weak D call of TRBD1 (5 bases match). The nucleotide sequence reads TGTGCCATCAGATCGGGGGTTATGGACACTGAAGCTTTCTTT. It codes for CAIRSGVMDTEAFF.